This T cell receptor (beta chain) came from a study of blood T cell repertoires in COVID-19. Looking at the study overall: There were acute and convalescent COVID-19 samples, and they came from the United States, Italy and Spain. The analysed material was cDNA or gDNA that came from T cells, B-cell-depleted T cells, or PBMCs.

V lost 3 bases and J lost 1, with 11 bases in between. Germline V gene lookup returns CDR1 KGHDR and CDR2 SFDVKD. CDR3 length: 16 residues. This clone was detected only a few times. Original data processing: Reference gene primers were amplified, and this amplification served to estimate nucleated cell counts. The table came from immunoSEQ multiplex PCR; TCRdb's copy has only in-frame clones and leaves some out. The DNA gave D and trimming, while V, J and clone size come from that table. Here the sample spans 60,000 to 75,000 clones, more than 75% being singletons. The origin of this receptor is a human donor in a cohort sampled during active COVID-19. The specimen was peripheral blood. This chain links TRBV24-1 with TRBJ2-2, with a possible D match to TRBD2 (6 bases). CDR3 residues: CATSDVAERNTGELFF. CDR3 nucleotides: TGTGCCACCAGTGATGTAGCGGAGAGGAACACCGGGGAGCTGTTTTTT.